Each of the 2 T cell receptor beta chains below was sequenced from the same sample in a study of shared T cell receptors in the human thymus. Profiled with immunoSEQ multiplex PCR; TCRdb holds only in-frame clones, not every one. The table records about 380,000 clones, roughly 94% of them present only once. The sequenced sample was thymocytes. These receptors all come from a human donor.

The genes are TRBV5-6 and TRBJ1-1; TRBD1 matches 8 bases. CDR1 is SGHDT and CDR2 is YYEEEE in the germline V gene. The ends lost 4 bases at V and 4 bases at J; junction bases unmatched: 18. The CDR3 runs 18 residues. CDR3 protein: CASSPQVKRTGIITEAFF. The CDR3 bases are TGTGCCAGCAGCCCCCAGGTCAAGAGGACAGGGATAATCACTGAAGCTTTCTTT.

This chain connects TRBV6-5 to TRBJ2-7, with TRBD2 identical over 11 bases. Trimming removed 6 bases from V and 3 bases from J; junction bases left unmatched: 7. The germline V gene encodes CDR1 MNHEY and CDR2 SVGAGI. The CDR3 has 15 amino acids. CDR3 amino acids: CASRQLAGELYEQYF. CDR3 sequence (DNA): TGTGCCAGCAGACAACTAGCGGGAGAGCTCTACGAGCAGTACTTC.